This T cell receptor beta chain was identified during a study of blood T cell repertoires in COVID-19. The overall study: The study drew acute and convalescent COVID-19 samples from the United States, Italy and Spain. PBMCs, B-cell-depleted T cells, or T cells provided the cDNA or gDNA that made up the material.

Original methodology: Amplification from reference gene primers served as the basis for estimated nucleated cell counts. Method: immunoSEQ multiplex PCR; TCRdb's copy keeps in-frame clones and lacks some. The V and J calls and the clone size are those of that table, but D and trimming were determined from the DNA. The sample has fewer than 100,000 clones, around nine tenths seen once. The CDR3 covers 15 residues. Trimming pared 0 bases from V and 4 bases from J, leaving 11 bases between. Germline V gene lookup returns CDR1 SGHRS and CDR2 YFSETQ. Sequences were obtained from peripheral blood. This TCR derives from a woman older than 75 with acute or convalescent COVID-19. The chain couples TRBV5-1 to TRBJ1-3, with D perhaps TRBD1 (5 bases). Here the CDR3 DNA reads TGCGCCAGCAGCTTGGCCGGGAGGGGAGGAAACACCATATATTTT. Translation: CASSLAGRGGNTIYF.